This T cell receptor beta chain comes out of a study of identical twins (dated by TCRdb to about 2016). With regard to the full study: TCR alpha and beta repertoires from monozygotic twins, unrelated adults of various ages and cord blood were deep-sequenced to test whether fetal clonotypes persist. Replicate twin experiments were performed at different times using different library preparation protocols to rule out contamination.

To note about this clonotype: The clone's antigen remains unknown. No base qualities exist here, and no much larger clone lies one base off it.

From the cysteine through the phenylalanine, the CDR3 covers 14 amino acids. Only CDR3 DNA remains: 42 bases, in frame from the first base. V loses 2 bases of germline sequence and J loses 2 bases, and the interval between the two ends is 9 bases. According to the germline V gene, CDR1 reads SNHLY and CDR2 reads FYNNEI. Results the study describes overall, beyond this receptor: Fewer insertions were carried by abundant cord blood beta clonotypes; a weaker similar trend was observed in young adult naive repertoires, while no such trend was observed in memory repertoires. Invariant T cells such as MAIT and iNKT could partly confound zero-insertion analyses, although diverse VJ usage argued against such confounding for most clonotypes. A weaker excess of twin sharing was found in beta out-of-frame sequences because the signal-to-noise ratio was lowered by fewer shared sequences. Out-of-frame TCR alpha sequences shared between twins showed an excess of low generation-probability sequences compared with coincidental sharing between unrelated individuals. In monozygotic twins, out-of-frame TCR alpha sharing was systematically underestimated by recombination models, although the models agreed with sharing between unrelated individuals. Because the same donors could not be followed over many years, the conclusions relied on cross-sectional statistical analysis.

The receptor library was made with 5' RACE. This sample was sequenced with an Illumina HiSeq 2000. Template switching added a universal primer binding site, and the final cDNA carried a unique molecular identifier that allowed TCR cDNA molecules to be counted accurately. Specific primers in the conserved constant-segment region were used to synthesize first-strand cDNA for the TCR alpha and beta chains. Each cDNA library was double barcoded, with a SMART-Mk sample barcode plus Illumina barcodes, to control for contamination. TruSeq adapter sequences, together with Illumina sample barcodes, were added in two successive PCR steps. TCR alpha and beta cDNA libraries were sequenced on the Illumina HiSeq platform with custom primers. The authors processed their data as follows. MiGEC processed the raw reads to extract unique molecular identifiers, while MiXCR was used to determine the CDR3 positions. For each individual, recombination models were inferred using an EM algorithm with the repgenHMM and IGoR tools. Shared clonotype analysis was performed with the tcR package in R, normalizing sharing by the product of cloneset sizes. Out-of-frame nonproductive sequences were analyzed to study raw recombination free of thymic and clonal selection effects. TCRdb applied fastp at Q25 and MiXCR to the public reads, then kept only in-frame beta chains. Rows with a matching CDR3 protein are joined into one entry that keeps the most common DNA and genes. TCRdb assigned the V and J calls; the authors' analysis was not used. The sample profile shows 520,000 or so distinct CDR3 sequences; less than 25% of them were found once. The ten biggest clones cover about 0.91% of the sample.

Every donor in the study was a healthy Caucasian. The twin cohort consisted of three pairs of female monozygotic twins, all aged about 18 to 29 years. Positive isolation kits from Invitrogen were used to isolate CD4+ and CD8+ T cell populations. These data also formed part of another study, on T cells expressing NK-cell markers. As that second study puts it: In sorted CD3+CD56+NKG2C+, CD3+CD56+NKG2C- and CD3+CD56-NKG2C+ T-cell subsets from several donors, TCR beta-chain repertoires were profiled. Seven of the eight sequenced donors were HCMV-seropositive and one was HCMV-seronegative. To restrict sorting to alphabetaTCR-expressing T cells, an anti-gammadeltaTCR antibody was added in several experiments. In six or seven donors, the dominant CD3+CD56+NKG2C+ clonotypes ranked among the top 10 CD8+ clonotypes, making up about 1.0-7.5% of CD8+ T cells. Those dominant clonotypes were again the most abundant among CD3+CD56-NKG2C+ cells in a handful of donors, at about 25-65%. Whether the expanded NKG2C-expressing T cell clones were specific for HCMV antigens remained unclear. The study sequenced eight donors, all healthy volunteers chosen at random: three men and five women. To determine HCMV serostatus, a commercial ELISA kit was used to detect HCMV-specific IgG in serum. MIGEC was used to demultiplex reads and group the reads by UMI, and MiTCR was used to assemble and quantify clonotypes. To exclude erroneous sequences, only TCR cDNA sequences supported by at least two reads were retained. The tcR package was used for downstream repertoire analysis, and clonotypes were matched across fractions by CDR3 nucleotide sequence plus V segment. VDJmatch was used to annotate antigen specificity against VDJdb, with one amino acid substitution in CDR3 permitted.

Recombination joined TRBV2 with TRBJ1-1; the D gene remains uncertain. The source is a woman in her late teens or twenties in good health. Specimen: CD4+ T cells sorted from blood. The CDR3 loop reads CASSESGENTEAFF. Here is the DNA: TGTGCCAGCAGTGAATCCGGGGAAAACACTGAAGCTTTCTTT.